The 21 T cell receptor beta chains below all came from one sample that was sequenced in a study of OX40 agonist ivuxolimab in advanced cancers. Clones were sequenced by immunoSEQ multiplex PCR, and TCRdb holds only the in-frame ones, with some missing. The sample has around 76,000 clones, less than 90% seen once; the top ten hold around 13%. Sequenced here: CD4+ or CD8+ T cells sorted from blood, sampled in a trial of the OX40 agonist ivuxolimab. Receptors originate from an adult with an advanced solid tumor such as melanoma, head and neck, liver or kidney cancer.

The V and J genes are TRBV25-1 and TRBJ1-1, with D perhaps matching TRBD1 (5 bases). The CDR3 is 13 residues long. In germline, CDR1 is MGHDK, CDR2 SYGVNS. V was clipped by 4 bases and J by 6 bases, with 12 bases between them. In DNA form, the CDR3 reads TGTGCCAGCAGTGTACGGCAGGGCGCTGAAGCTTTCTTT. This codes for CASSVRQGAEAFF.

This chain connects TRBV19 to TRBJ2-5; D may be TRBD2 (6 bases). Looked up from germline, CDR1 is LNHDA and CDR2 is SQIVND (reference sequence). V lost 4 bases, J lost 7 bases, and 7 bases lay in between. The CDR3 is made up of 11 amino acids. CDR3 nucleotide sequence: TGTGCCAGTAGTACCGGGGGGACCCAGTACTTC. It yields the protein CASSTGGTQYF.

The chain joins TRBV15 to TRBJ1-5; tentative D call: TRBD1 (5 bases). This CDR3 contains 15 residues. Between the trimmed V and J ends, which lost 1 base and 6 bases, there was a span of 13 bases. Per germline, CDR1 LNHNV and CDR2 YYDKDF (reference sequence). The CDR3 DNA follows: TGTGCCACCAGCAGAGCTGGGGGTATTGCTCAGCCCCAGCATTTT. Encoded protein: CATSRAGGIAQPQHF. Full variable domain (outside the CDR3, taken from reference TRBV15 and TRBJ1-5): DAMVIQNPRYQVTQFGKPVTLSCSQTLNHNVMYWYQQKSSQAPKLLFHYYDKDFNNEADTPDNFQSRRPNTSFCFLDIRSPGLGDTAMYLCATSRAGGIAQPQHFGDGTRLSIL.

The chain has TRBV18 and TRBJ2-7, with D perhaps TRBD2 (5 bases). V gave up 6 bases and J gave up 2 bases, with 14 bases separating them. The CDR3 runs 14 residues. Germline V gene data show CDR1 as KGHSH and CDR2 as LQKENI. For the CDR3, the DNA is TGTGCCAGCTCCGTACTACCGAGGGCCTACGAGCAGTACTTC. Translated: CASSVLPRAYEQYF.

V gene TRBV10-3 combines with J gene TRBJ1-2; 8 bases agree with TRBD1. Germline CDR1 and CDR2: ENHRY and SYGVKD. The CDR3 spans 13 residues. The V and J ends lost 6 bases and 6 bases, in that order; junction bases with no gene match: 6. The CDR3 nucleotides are TGTGCCATCAGACTGGACAGGGAAGATGGCTACACCTTC. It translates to CAIRLDREDGYTF.

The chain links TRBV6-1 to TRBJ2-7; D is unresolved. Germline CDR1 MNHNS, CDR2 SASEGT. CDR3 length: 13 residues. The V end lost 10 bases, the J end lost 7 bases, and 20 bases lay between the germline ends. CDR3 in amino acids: CANDPGPRWEQYF. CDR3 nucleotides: TGTGCCAACGATCCCGGCCCCAGGTGGGAGCAGTACTTC.

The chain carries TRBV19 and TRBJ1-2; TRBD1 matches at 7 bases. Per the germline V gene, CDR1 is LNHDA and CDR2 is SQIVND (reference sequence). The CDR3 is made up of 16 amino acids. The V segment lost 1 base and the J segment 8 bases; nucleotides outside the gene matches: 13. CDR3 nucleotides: TGTGCCAGTAGTATAGCCACCAGACAGGGACCTGCGGGCTACACCTTC. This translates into CASSIATRQGPAGYTF. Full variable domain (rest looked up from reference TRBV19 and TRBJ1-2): DGGITQSPKYLFRKEGQNVTLSCEQNLNHDAMYWYRQDPGQGLRLIYYSQIVNDFQKGDIAEGYSVSREKKESFPLTVTSAQKNPTAFYLCASSIATRQGPAGYTFGSGTRLTVV.

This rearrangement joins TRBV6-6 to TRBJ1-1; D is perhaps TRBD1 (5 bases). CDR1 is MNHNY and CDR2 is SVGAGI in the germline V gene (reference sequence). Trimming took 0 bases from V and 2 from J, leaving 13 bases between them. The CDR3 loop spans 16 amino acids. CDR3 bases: TGTGCCAGCAGTTACTCGGGGCACGGGAACAACACTGAAGCTTTCTTT. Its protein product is CASSYSGHGNNTEAFF.

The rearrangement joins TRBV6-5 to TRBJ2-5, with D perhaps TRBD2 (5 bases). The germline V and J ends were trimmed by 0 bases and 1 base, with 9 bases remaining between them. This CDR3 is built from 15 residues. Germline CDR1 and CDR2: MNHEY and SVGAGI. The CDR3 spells CASSYSGGLQETQYF. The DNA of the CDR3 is TGTGCCAGCAGTTACTCAGGCGGGCTCCAAGAGACCCAGTACTTC.

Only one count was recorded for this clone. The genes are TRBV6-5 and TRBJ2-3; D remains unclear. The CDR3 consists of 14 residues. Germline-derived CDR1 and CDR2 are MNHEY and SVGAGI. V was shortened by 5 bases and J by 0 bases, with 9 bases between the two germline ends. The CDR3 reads CASSRLPSTDTQYF. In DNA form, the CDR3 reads TGTGCCAGCAGTCGACTCCCGAGCACAGATACGCAGTATTTT.

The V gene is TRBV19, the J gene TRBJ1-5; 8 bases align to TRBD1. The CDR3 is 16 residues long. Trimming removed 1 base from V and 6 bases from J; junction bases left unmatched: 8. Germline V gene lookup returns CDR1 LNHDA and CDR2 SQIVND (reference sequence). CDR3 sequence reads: CASSIGMAGGRQPQHF. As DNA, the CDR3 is TGTGCCAGTAGTATAGGGATGGCAGGGGGCCGTCAGCCCCAGCATTTT.

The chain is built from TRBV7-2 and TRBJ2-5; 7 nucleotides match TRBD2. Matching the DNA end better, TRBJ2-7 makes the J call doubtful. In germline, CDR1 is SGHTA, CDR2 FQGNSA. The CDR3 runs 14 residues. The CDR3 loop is CASSLQAGVDEQYF. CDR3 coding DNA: TGTGCCAGCAGCCTGCAGGCGGGAGTGGACGAGCAGTACTTC.

The CDR3 spells CASSLGPTMNTEAFF. CDR3 DNA: TGTGCCAGCAGTTTAGGGCCGACAATGAACACTGAAGCTTTCTTT. The J gene is TRBJ1-1, the V gene TRBV27; D unclear. Looked up from germline, CDR1 is MNHEY and CDR2 is SMNVEV (reference sequence). This CDR3 has 15 amino acids. Trimming removed 2 bases from V and 0 bases from J, with 10 bases in between.

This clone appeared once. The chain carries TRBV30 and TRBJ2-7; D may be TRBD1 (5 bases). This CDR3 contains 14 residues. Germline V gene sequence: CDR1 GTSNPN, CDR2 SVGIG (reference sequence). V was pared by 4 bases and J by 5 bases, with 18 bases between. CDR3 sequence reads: CAWTHGAGQDEQYF. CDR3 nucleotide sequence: TGTGCCTGGACCCATGGGGCAGGGCAAGACGAGCAGTACTTC. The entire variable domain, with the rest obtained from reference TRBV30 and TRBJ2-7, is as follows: SQTIHQWPATLVQPVGSPLSLECTVEGTSNPNLYWYRQAAGRGLQLLFYSVGIGQISSEVPQNLSASRPQDRQFILSSKKLLLSDSGFYLCAWTHGAGQDEQYFGPGTRLTVT.

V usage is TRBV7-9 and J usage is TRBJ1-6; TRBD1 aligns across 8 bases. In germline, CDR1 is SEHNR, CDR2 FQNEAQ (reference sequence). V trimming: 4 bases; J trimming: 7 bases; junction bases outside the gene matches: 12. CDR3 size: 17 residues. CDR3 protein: CASSWPDREGVNSPLHF. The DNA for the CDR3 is TGTGCCAGCAGCTGGCCGGACAGGGAAGGGGTGAATTCACCCCTCCACTTT. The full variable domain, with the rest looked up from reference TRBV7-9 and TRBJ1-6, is DTGVSQNPRHKITKRGQNVTFRCDPISEHNRLYWYRQTLGQGPEFLTYFQNEAQLEKSRLLSDRFSAERPKGSFSTLEIQRTEQGDSAMYLCASSWPDREGVNSPLHFGNGTRLTVT.

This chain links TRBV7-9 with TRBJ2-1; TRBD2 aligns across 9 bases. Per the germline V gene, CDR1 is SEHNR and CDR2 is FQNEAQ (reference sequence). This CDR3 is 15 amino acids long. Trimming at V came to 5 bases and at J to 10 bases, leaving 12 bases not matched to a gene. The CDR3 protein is CASSLPRAGGPEQFF. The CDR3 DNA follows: TGTGCCAGCAGCCTGCCCCGTGCGGGAGGGCCAGAGCAGTTCTTC.

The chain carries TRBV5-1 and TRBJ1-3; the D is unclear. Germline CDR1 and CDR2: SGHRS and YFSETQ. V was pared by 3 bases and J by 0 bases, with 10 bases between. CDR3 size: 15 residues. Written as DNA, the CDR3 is TGCGCCAGCAGCTCGGACTCCAACTCTGGAAACACCATATATTTT. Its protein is CASSSDSNSGNTIYF.

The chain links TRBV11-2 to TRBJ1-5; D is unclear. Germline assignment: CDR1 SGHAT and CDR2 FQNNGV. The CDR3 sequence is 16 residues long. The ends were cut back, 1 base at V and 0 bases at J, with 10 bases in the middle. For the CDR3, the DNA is TGTGCCAGCAGCTTAGGGACGGTATATAGCAATCAGCCCCAGCATTTT. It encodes CASSLGTVYSNQPQHF.

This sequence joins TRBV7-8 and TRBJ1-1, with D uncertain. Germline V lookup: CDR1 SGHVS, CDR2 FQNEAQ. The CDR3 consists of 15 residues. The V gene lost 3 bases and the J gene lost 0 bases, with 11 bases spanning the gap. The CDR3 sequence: CASSLEDEVNTEAFF. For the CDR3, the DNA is TGTGCCAGCAGCTTGGAAGACGAAGTGAACACTGAAGCTTTCTTT.

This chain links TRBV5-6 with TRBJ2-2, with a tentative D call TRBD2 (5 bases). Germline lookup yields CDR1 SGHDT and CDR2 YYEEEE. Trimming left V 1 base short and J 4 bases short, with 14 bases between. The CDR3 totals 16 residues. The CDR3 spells CASSLIGVSGTGELFF. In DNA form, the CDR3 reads TGTGCCAGCAGCTTGATCGGGGTATCAGGCACCGGGGAGCTGTTTTTT.

The CDR3 DNA reads as TGTGCCAGCAGCTTAACGGACAGGCCAGATACGCAGTATTTT. Amino acid sequence: CASSLTDRPDTQYF. This chain links TRBV7-3 with TRBJ2-3; TRBD1 matches at 7 bases. V was clipped by 0 bases and J by 4 bases; unmatched bases: 1. From germline, CDR1 is SGHTA and CDR2 FQGTGA. The CDR3 is made up of 14 amino acids. The entire variable domain, with the rest obtained from reference TRBV7-3 and TRBJ2-3, is as follows: GAGVSQTPSNKVTEKGKYVELRCDPISGHTALYWYRQSLGQGPEFLIYFQGTGAADDSGLPNDRFFAVRPEGSVSTLKIQRTERGDSAVYLCASSLTDRPDTQYFGPGTRLTVL.